What follows are 27 T cell receptor beta chains derived from one specimen sequenced in a study of vaccination effects on CD4 cells after COVID-19. Sequencing followed a ViraFEST assay step that expanded antigen-specific CD4+ T cells with viral peptide pools. Having been cultured for around ten days, the cells underwent CD4+ T cell isolation. Participants completed two doses of the BNT162b2 or mRNA-1273 vaccine. Their recognized antigens are unknown. Assay: immunoSEQ multiplex PCR; the TCRdb copy retains only in-frame clones and omits some. The sample lists 60,000 to 85,000 clones, 74% occurring once. The sample in question was CD4+ T cells from PBMCs cultured with HCoV-229E spike peptides, obtained after COVID-19 vaccination. The receptors stem from a human donor who received a COVID-19 vaccine.

The gene calls are TRBV15 and TRBJ2-2, with D unresolved. Germline-derived CDR1 and CDR2 are LNHNV and YYDKDF (reference sequence). Trimming took 1 base from V and 6 from J, leaving 6 bases between them. The CDR3 loop spans 13 amino acids. Written as DNA, the CDR3 is TGTGCCACCAGCAGAGCGGGCCCCGGGGAGCTGTTTTTT. It translates to CATSRAGPGELFF.

This clone was seen only a few times. CDR3 sequence reads: CASSYSATGAYGYTF. In nucleotides, the CDR3 is TGTGCCAGCAGTTACTCAGCGACAGGGGCCTATGGCTACACCTTC. The J gene is TRBJ1-2, the V gene TRBV6-6; TRBD1 agrees at 8 bases. This CDR3 spans 15 amino acids. Germline V gene lookup returns CDR1 MNHNY and CDR2 SVGAGI (reference sequence). Trimming removed 0 bases from V and 4 bases from J; junction bases left unmatched: 4.

This chain connects TRBV29-1 to TRBJ2-1; 9 bases are a match to TRBD1. Per the germline V gene, CDR1 is SQVTM and CDR2 is ANQGSEA. The V and J ends lost 4 bases and 5 bases, in that order; junction bases with no gene match: 9. CDR3 length equals 15 residues. In nucleotides, the CDR3 is TGCAGCGTTGGTTCCGACAGGGGGGTGGACAATGAGCAGTTCTTC. This translates into CSVGSDRGVDNEQFF.

The CDR3 nucleotides read TGTGCCAGCAGTGAAAGGGGTAACTATGGCTACACCTTC. As protein: CASSERGNYGYTF. The chain uses TRBV2 and TRBJ1-2; the D gene is possibly TRBD1 (5 bases). Germline V gene lookup returns CDR1 SNHLY and CDR2 FYNNEI. V lost 2 bases and J 1 base, leaving 5 bases between the germline ends. There are 13 residues in the CDR3.

V gene TRBV6-5 combines with J gene TRBJ2-7; 10 bases align to TRBD1. The germline V gene has CDR1 MNHEY and CDR2 SVGAGI. J gave up 5 bases and V 6 bases, and 4 bases lay outside the gene matches. The CDR3 sequence is 13 residues long. The CDR3: CASRTGTGDEQYV. The CDR3 nucleotides read TGTGCCAGCAGAACCGGGACAGGGGACGAGCAGTACGTC.

The chain couples TRBV24-1 to TRBJ2-7; D not certain. This CDR3 is built from 11 residues. The V end lost 4 bases, the J end lost 4 bases, and 4 bases lay between the germline ends. CDR1 is KGHDR, CDR2 SFDVKD, per germline. As DNA, the CDR3 is TGTGCCACCAGTGACGGTTACGAGCAGTACGTC. Translating it yields CATSDGYEQYV.

V is TRBV14 and J is TRBJ1-5, with a weak D call TRBD1 (6 bases). The germline CDR1 and CDR2 sequences are SGHDN and FVKESK. This CDR3 region has 13 residues. Trimming stripped 6 bases from V and 6 bases from J, with 12 bases between. Written as DNA, the CDR3 is TGTGCCAGCAGTTTGGACAGTAGTCAGCCCCAGCATTTT. This gives the protein CASSLDSSQPQHF.

V is TRBV9 and J is TRBJ2-2; D remains unclear. Germline CDR1 reads SGDLS; CDR2 reads YYNGEE. V was shortened by 4 bases and J by 0 bases, with 16 bases between the two germline ends. This CDR3 has 17 amino acids. In DNA, the CDR3 is TGTGCCAGCAGCAGTTTTGGCCGGAGCGCGAACACCGGGGAGCTGTTTTTT. Translated, it gives CASSSFGRSANTGELFF.

CDR3 nucleotides: TGTGCCAGCAATCGGGACGGGGAGACCCAGTACTTC. It codes for CASNRDGETQYF. V gene TRBV6-5 combines with J gene TRBJ2-5; the D gene could be TRBD1 or TRBD2 (5 bases each). Germline CDR1 reads MNHEY; CDR2 reads SVGAGI. The CDR3 totals 12 residues. V lost 7 bases to trimming and J lost 5 bases, with 11 bases between them.

The chain recombines TRBV2 with TRBJ1-2; no clear D. The CDR3 is 15 amino acids. The germline gives CDR1 SNHLY, CDR2 FYNNEI. Trimming removed 4 bases from V and 5 bases from J, with 17 bases in between. The CDR3 nucleotides read TGTGCCAGCAGTGTCGAGGTGTCTCATAAGTATGGCTACACCTTC. Its translation: CASSVEVSHKYGYTF.

The genes are TRBV10-1 and TRBJ2-5; TRBD1 matches 7 bases. V lost 6 bases and J lost 2; bases outside the gene matches: 3. Germline V gives CDR1 WNHNN, CDR2 SYGVQD (reference sequence). This CDR3 has 13 residues. The DNA of the CDR3 is TGCGCCAGCAGCCCGGGACAGCAAGAGACCCAGTACTTC. Translating it yields CASSPGQQETQYF.

DNA for the CDR3: TGTGCCAGCAGCTACGGGACGCCCCCTTCTGGGGCCAACGTCCTGACTTTC. Its translation is CASSYGTPPSGANVLTF. The chain is built from TRBV5-5 and TRBJ2-6; D is possibly TRBD1 or TRBD2 (5 bases each). From germline, CDR1 is SGHKS and CDR2 YYEKEE (reference sequence). V lost 3 bases and J lost 1, with 14 bases in between. The CDR3 loop spans 17 amino acids. The full variable domain, in which reference TRBV5-5 and TRBJ2-6 provide the parts outside the CDR3, is DAGVTQSPTHLIKTRGQQVTLRCSPISGHKSVSWYQQVLGQGPQFIFQYYEKEERGRGNFPDRFSARQFPNYSSELNVNALLLGDSALYLCASSYGTPPSGANVLTFGAGSRLTVL.

J is TRBJ2-1 and V is TRBV5-1, with D perhaps TRBD1 or TRBD2 (5 bases each). Germline CDR1 reads SGHRS; CDR2 reads YFSETQ. The V and J ends lost 4 bases and 10 bases respectively, with 18 bases between them. The CDR3 contains 14 residues. The CDR3 loop is CASSGRGLGDEQFF. The CDR3 DNA reads TGCGCCAGCAGCGGACGGGGCCTGGGGGACGAGCAGTTCTTC.

The chain has TRBV7-2 and TRBJ2-1, with 8 bases that match TRBD2. After removal of 3 bases from V and 4 bases from J, the junction contained 5 bases not matched to a gene. The CDR3 has 15 residues. Germline-derived CDR1 and CDR2 are SGHTA and FQGNSA. The CDR3 loop is CASSFRLAGYNEQFF. The CDR3 DNA follows: TGTGCCAGCAGCTTCCGGCTAGCGGGTTACAATGAGCAGTTCTTC.

This clone was picked up one time. V usage is TRBV5-3 and J usage is TRBJ1-6; D might be TRBD1 (5 bases). TRBV5-3 is an ORF for which the function is uncertain. Trimming took 8 bases from V and 10 from J, leaving 16 bases between them. The CDR3 runs 13 residues. DNA for the CDR3: TGTGCCAGGAAGGGGTGTAGTAGATCACCCCTCCACTTT. Protein: CARKGCSRSPLHF.

In this sample, this clone turned up a few times. Mismatch with germline at one junction end may stem from a read error. The chain is built from TRBV29-1 and TRBJ1-2, with no clear D. This CDR3 spans 12 amino acids. CDR1 is SQVTM and CDR2 is ANQGSEA in the germline V gene. CDR3 amino acids: CSVQRVGGPCAF. CDR3 sequence (DNA): TGCAGCGTCCAACGAGTGGGCGGCCCCTGCGCCTTC.

The table lists this clone with a few counts. The chain uses TRBV18 and TRBJ1-6, with D hard to call. The CDR3 has 13 amino acids. Trimming took 8 bases from V and 7 from J, leaving 12 bases between them. Germline V gives CDR1 KGHSH, CDR2 LQKENI. The CDR3 reads CASTTNRNSPLHF. CDR3 nucleotides: TGTGCCAGCACGACCAATCGGAATTCACCCCTCCACTTT.

In its sample, this clone was seen a few times. The chain recombines TRBV7-3 with TRBJ2-3; D may correspond to TRBD1 or TRBD2 (5 bases each). Trimming cost V 5 bases and J 0 bases, with 9 bases left between them. The CDR3 is made up of 14 amino acids. Germline V gene lookup returns CDR1 SGHTA and CDR2 FQGTGA. The CDR3 nucleotides read TGTGCCAGCAGCCGGGACCTTAGCACAGATACGCAGTATTTT. Amino acid sequence: CASSRDLSTDTQYF.

The chain joins TRBV24-1 to TRBJ1-4; tentative D call: TRBD1 (5 bases). The CDR3 loop spans 18 amino acids. The germline CDR1 and CDR2 sequences are KGHDR and SFDVKD. The germline V and J ends were trimmed by 3 bases and 7 bases, with 23 bases remaining between them. CDR3 region: CATSDPRAAGGSGEKLFF. For the CDR3, the DNA is TGTGCCACCAGTGATCCCCGGGCAGCGGGGGGATCGGGTGAAAAACTGTTTTTT.

The chain recombines TRBV18 with TRBJ2-7, with TRBD1 matching over 11 bases. Trimming at V came to 2 bases and at J to 5 bases, leaving 2 bases not matched to a gene. In germline, CDR1 is KGHSH, CDR2 LQKENI. The CDR3 length is 14 residues. As DNA, the CDR3 is TGTGCCAGCTCACCAAGGACAGGGGGCGACGAGCAGTACGTC. Its translation is CASSPRTGGDEQYV.

This chain connects TRBV3-1 (or the pseudogene TRBV3-2) to TRBJ1-1; TRBD1 agrees at 7 bases. Germline V lookup: CDR1 LGHDT, CDR2 YNNKEL (reference sequence). This CDR3 is built from 15 residues. With V trimmed by 1 base and J by 8 bases, 10 bases remained unmatched. CDR3 region: CASSQVPLGQTEAFF. Here the CDR3 DNA reads TGTGCCAGCAGCCAAGTCCCCTTGGGACAGACCGAAGCTTTCTTT.

This clone was detected only a few times. The rearrangement joins TRBV2 to TRBJ2-6, with D possibly matching TRBD2 (5 bases). This CDR3 comprises 15 residues. Per the germline V gene, CDR1 is SNHLY and CDR2 is FYNNEI. The V end was cut by 7 bases, the J end by 1 base, with 11 bases between. In nucleotides, the CDR3 is TGTGCCAGCATCGGCGGGCCGTCTGGGGCCAACGTCCTGACTTTC. This gives the protein CASIGGPSGANVLTF.

The sample holds a few counts of this clone. The rearrangement joins TRBV9 to TRBJ1-3, with D tentatively TRBD1 (5 bases). Looked up from germline, CDR1 is SGDLS and CDR2 is YYNGEE. The CDR3 has 14 residues. The V and J ends lost 4 bases and 0 bases respectively, with 8 bases between them. CDR3 in amino acids: CASSSDSSGNTIYF. DNA of the CDR3: TGTGCCAGCAGCAGTGACAGCTCTGGAAACACCATATATTTT.

DNA of the CDR3: TGTGCCAGCATCTCGGGGGGGTCGGGGAATCAGCCCCAGCATTTT. Translation: CASISGGSGNQPQHF. This chain uses TRBV28 with TRBJ1-5; possibly TRBD1 for D (5 bases). This CDR3 is 15 amino acids long. Trimming stripped 7 bases from V and 4 bases from J, with 17 bases between. Germline V gene sequence: CDR1 MDHEN, CDR2 SYDVKM. Together with reference TRBV28 and TRBJ1-5, the CDR3 gives the full variable domain: DVKVTQSSRYLVKRTGEKVFLECVQDMDHENMFWYRQDPGLGLRLIYFSYDVKMKEKGDIPEGYSVSREKKERFSLILESASTNQTSMYLCASISGGSGNQPQHFGDGTRLSIL.

The rearrangement uses TRBV7-9 and TRBJ2-3; TRBD1 is a possible D gene (6 bases). CDR3 length: 14 amino acids. Trimming pared 5 bases from V and 0 bases from J, leaving 9 bases between. Germline CDR1 and CDR2: SEHNR and FQNEAQ (reference sequence). In DNA form, the CDR3 reads TGTGCCAGCAGCGGACAGCCTAGCACAGATACGCAGTATTTT. Translated, it gives CASSGQPSTDTQYF.

V and J are TRBV12-2 and TRBJ2-7. TRBV12-2 is described as a pseudogene. This CDR3 has 18 residues. The CDR3 region has the DNA TGTGCAAGTCGCTTAGCTTGTTTGGGCGGCTTATCCTCCTACGAGCAGTACGTC. Its protein is CASRLACLGGLSSYEQYV.

The chain employs TRBV6-2 or TRBV6-3 and TRBJ2-1, with D perhaps matching TRBD1 (5 bases). The germline V gene has CDR1 MNHEY and CDR2 SVGEGT. The CDR3 has 13 residues. The V gene lost 5 bases and the J gene lost 6 bases, with 11 bases spanning the gap. CDR3: CASSRLGANEQFF. Here the CDR3 DNA reads TGTGCCAGCAGTCGCCTAGGGGCCAATGAGCAGTTCTTC.